The sequence of this TCR beta chain was determined in a study of breast tumors, draining lymph nodes, adjacent tissues. Findings of the study overall: Tumor TCR diversity was below lymph nodes but above nontumor tissue. That most tumor T cells come from lymph nodes remained unproven. Luminal-like breast cancer showed significantly greater tumor-nontumor repertoire similarity than basal-like breast cancer did.

Concerning this clonotype: The antigen is not known. A read error may account for a junction end that differs from germline.

The CDR3 covers 13 residues. From germline, CDR1 is SGDLS and CDR2 YYNGEE. TCRdb recomputed calls from the multiplex PCR reads with MiXCR, one row per CDR3 protein. The sample has more than 50,000 distinct CDR3 sequences, roughly 39% seen once; the top ten hold approximately 10%. Input material: breast tumor tissue. This TCR was sampled from a female donor with breast cancer. Some clones in this sample may be carry-over from other donors' samples. This chain links TRBV9 with TRBJ1-4; 7 positions agree with TRBD1. In DNA form, the CDR3 reads TGTGCTAGCAGGGGGGGGGAAGGTGAAAAACTGTTTTTT. It yields the protein CASRGGEGEKLFF. The entire variable domain, with the rest obtained from reference TRBV9 and TRBJ1-4, is as follows: DSGVTQTPKHLITATGQRVTLRCSPRSGDLSVYWYQQSLDQGLQFLIQYYNGEERAKGNILERFSAQQFPDLHSELNLSSLELGDSALYFCASRGGEGEKLFFGSGTQLSVL.